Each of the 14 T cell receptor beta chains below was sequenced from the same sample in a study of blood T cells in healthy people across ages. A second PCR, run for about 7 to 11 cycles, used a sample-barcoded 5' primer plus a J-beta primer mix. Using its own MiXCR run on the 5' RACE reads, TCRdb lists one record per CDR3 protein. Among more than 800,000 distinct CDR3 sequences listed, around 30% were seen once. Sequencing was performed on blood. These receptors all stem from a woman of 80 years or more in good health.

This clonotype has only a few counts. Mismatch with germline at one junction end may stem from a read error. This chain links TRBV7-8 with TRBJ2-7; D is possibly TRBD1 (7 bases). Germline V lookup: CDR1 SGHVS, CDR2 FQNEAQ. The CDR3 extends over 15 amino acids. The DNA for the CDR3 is TGTGCCAGTAGCTTAGGAGGGGGCGGAAAGTACGAGCAGTACTTC. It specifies CASSLGGGGKYEQYF.

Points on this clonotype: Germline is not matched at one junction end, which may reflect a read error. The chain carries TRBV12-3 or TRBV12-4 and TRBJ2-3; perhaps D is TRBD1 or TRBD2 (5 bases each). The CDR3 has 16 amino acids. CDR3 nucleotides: TGTGCCAGCAGTCCAAGCCAGGGAGTCAAGGGAGATGCGCAGTATTTC. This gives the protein CASSPSQGVKGDAQYF.

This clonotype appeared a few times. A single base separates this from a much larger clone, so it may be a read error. For the CDR3, the DNA is TGTGCCAGCAGCGTAAGAGAAGGACAGTATGGGACCCAGTTCTTC. It yields the protein CASSVREGQYGTQFF. V is TRBV9 and J is TRBJ2-1; a weak D match, TRBD1 (6 bases). The CDR3 has 15 residues. From germline, CDR1 is SGDLS and CDR2 YYNGEE. The ends were cut back, 1 base at V and 13 bases at J, with 21 bases in the middle. The full variable domain, completed using reference TRBV9 and TRBJ2-1, is DSGVTQTPKHLITATGQRVTLRCSPRSGDLSVYWYQQSLDQGLQFLIQYYNGEERAKGNILERFSAQQFPDLHSELNLSSLELGDSALYFCASSVREGQYGTQFFGPGTRLTVL.

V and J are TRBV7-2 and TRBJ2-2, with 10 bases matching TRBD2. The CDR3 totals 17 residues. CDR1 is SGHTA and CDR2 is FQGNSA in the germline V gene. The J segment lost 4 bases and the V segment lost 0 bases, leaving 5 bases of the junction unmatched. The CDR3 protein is CASSLALGTSATGELFF. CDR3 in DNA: TGTGCCAGCAGCTTAGCCTTAGGGACTAGCGCCACCGGGGAGCTGTTTTTT.

The chain's CDR3 is CASSFWTGEEQYF. The CDR3 region has the DNA TGTGCCAGCAGCTTTTGGACAGGGGAGGAGCAGTACTTC. The chain recombines TRBV7-2 with TRBJ2-5; 9 bases align to TRBD1. Germline CDR1 and CDR2: SGHTA and FQGNSA. V dropped 3 bases and J dropped 11; count of bases not matched to a gene: 7. CDR3 length equals 13 residues.

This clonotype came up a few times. CDR3 nucleotides: TGTGCCAGCAGCTTGTCCGGGGGTAGCGGAGAGACCCAGTACTTC. Its protein product is CASSLSGGSGETQYF. The V call is TRBV5-4, the J call TRBJ2-5; possible D gene TRBD2, 6 bases. CDR1 and CDR2 (germline): SGHNT, YYREEE (reference sequence). This CDR3 has 15 residues. The germline V and J ends were trimmed by 1 base and 4 bases, with 14 bases remaining between them.

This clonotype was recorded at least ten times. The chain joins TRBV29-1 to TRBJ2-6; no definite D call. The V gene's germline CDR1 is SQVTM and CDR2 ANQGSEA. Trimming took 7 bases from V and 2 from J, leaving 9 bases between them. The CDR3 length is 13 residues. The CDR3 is CSATNAGANVLTF. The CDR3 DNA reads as TGCAGCGCAACTAACGCTGGGGCCAACGTCCTGACTTTC.

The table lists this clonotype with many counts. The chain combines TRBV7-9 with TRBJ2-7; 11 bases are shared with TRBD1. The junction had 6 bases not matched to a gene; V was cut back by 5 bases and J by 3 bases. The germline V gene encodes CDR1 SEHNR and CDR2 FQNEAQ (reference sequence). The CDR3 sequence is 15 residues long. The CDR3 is CASSPGTGGLYEQYF. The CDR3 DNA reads TGTGCCAGCAGCCCCGGGACAGGGGGGCTCTACGAGCAGTACTTC. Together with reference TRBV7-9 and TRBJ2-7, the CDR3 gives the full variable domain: DTGVSQNPRHKITKRGQNVTFRCDPISEHNRLYWYRQTLGQGPEFLTYFQNEAQLEKSRLLSDRFSAERPKGSFSTLEIQRTEQGDSAMYLCASSPGTGGLYEQYFGPGTRLTVT.

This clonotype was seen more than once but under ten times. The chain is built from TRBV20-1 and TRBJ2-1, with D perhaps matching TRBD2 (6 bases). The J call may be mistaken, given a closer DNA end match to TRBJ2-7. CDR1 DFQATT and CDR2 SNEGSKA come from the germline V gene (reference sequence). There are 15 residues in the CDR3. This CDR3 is CSAHSRGSSYNEQYF. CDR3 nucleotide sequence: TGCAGTGCTCACTCACGGGGGAGCTCCTACAATGAGCAGTACTTC.

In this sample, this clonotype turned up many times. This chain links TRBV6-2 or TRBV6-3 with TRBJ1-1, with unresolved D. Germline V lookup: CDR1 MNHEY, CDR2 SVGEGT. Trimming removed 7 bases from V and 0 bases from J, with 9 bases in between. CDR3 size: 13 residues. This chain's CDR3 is CASTPRVNTEAFF. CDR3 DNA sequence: TGTGCCAGCACCCCGAGAGTGAACACTGAAGCTTTCTTT.

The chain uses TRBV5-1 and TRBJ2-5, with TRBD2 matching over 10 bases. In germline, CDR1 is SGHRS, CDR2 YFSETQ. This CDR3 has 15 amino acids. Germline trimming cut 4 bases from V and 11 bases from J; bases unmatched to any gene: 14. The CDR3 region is CASSQRTSGYNEQYF. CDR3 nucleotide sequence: TGCGCCAGCAGCCAAAGGACTAGCGGCTACAATGAACAGTACTTC.

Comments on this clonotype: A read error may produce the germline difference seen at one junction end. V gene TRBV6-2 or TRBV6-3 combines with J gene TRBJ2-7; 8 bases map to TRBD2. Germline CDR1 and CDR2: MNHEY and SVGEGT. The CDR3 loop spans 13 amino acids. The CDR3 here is CTSPAGGGYEQYF. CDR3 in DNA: TGTACCAGCCCCGCGGGGGGAGGCTACGAGCAGTACTTC.

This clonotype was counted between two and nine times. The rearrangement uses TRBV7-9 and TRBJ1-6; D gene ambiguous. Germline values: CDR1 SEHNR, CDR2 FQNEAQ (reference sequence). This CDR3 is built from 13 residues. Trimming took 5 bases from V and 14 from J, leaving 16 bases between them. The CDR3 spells CASSPGPSGTLHF. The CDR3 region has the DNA TGTGCCAGCAGCCCCGGGCCTTCCGGTACCCTCCACTTT.

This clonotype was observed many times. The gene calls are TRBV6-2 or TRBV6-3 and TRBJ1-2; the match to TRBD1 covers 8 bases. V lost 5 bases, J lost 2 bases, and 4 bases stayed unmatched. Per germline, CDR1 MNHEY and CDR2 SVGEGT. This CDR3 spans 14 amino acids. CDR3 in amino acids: CASSVRGRNYGYTF. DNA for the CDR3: TGTGCCAGCAGTGTCAGGGGGCGCAACTATGGCTACACCTTC.